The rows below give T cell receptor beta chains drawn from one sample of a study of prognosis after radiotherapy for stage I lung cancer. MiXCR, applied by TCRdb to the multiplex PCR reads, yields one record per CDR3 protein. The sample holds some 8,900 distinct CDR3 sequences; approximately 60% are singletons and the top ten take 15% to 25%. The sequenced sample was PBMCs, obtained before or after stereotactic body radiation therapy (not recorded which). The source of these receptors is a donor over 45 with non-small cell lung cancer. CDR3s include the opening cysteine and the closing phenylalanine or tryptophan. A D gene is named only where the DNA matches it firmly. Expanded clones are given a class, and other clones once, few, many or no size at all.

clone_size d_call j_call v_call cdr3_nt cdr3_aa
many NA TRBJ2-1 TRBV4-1 TGCGCCAGCAGCCAAGACACTGCCTCCTACAATGAGCAGTTCTTC CASSQDTASYNEQFF
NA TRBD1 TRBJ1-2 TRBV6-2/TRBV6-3 TGTGCCAGCAGTTTGAACAGGGGGGAAGGCTACACCTTC CASSLNRGEGYTF
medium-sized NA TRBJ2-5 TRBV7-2 TGTGCCAGCAGCCCCCGGAGGGCTTCTGAGATCCAGTACTTC CASSPRRASEIQYF
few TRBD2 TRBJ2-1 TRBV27 TGTGCCAGCAGTTTGAGACATGAGGGACTAGCGGGAAGGGGGTGGCAGTTCTTC CASSLRHEGLAGRGWQFF
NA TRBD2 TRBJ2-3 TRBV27 TGTGCCAGCAGTTTATGGGGGGGAGAGCGAGATACGCAGTATTTT CASSLWGGERDTQYF
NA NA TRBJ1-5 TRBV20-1 TGCAGTGCTACCCAGGGAAGCAATCAGCCCCAGCATTTT CSATQGSNQPQHF
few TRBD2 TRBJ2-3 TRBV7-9 TGTGCCAGCAGCTTAACGGGACTAGCGGGAGTCACAGATACGCAGTATTTT CASSLTGLAGVTDTQYF
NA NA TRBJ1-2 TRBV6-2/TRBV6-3 TGTGCCAGCACAGGGACACCAGACAACTATGGCTACACCTTC CASTGTPDNYGYTF
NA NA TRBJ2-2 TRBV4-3 TGCGCCAGCAGCCAACAAAGTGCGTGGAACACCGGGGAGCTGTTTTTT CASSQQSAWNTGELFF
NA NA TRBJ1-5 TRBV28 TGTGCCAGCACCAGAACCTCCGGGGTTCACCGGGAGCTCTATAGCAATCAGCCCCAGCATTTT CASTRTSGVHRELYSNQPQHF
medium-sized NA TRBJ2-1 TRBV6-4 TGTGCCAGCAGTAGGGGGATAGCTTCCTACAATGAGCAGTTCTTC CASSRGIASYNEQFF
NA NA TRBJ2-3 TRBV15 TGTGCCACCAGCAAAGTGGGAGACACAGATACGCAGTATTTT CATSKVGDTDTQYF
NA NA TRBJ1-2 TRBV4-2 TGTGCCAGCAGAAATTCTAGAGGGTACCATGGCTACACCTTC CASRNSRGYHGYTF
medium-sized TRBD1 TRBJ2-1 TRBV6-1 TGTGCCAGCAGTCAGACAGGGGAGTTAAATGAGCAGTTCTTC CASSQTGELNEQFF